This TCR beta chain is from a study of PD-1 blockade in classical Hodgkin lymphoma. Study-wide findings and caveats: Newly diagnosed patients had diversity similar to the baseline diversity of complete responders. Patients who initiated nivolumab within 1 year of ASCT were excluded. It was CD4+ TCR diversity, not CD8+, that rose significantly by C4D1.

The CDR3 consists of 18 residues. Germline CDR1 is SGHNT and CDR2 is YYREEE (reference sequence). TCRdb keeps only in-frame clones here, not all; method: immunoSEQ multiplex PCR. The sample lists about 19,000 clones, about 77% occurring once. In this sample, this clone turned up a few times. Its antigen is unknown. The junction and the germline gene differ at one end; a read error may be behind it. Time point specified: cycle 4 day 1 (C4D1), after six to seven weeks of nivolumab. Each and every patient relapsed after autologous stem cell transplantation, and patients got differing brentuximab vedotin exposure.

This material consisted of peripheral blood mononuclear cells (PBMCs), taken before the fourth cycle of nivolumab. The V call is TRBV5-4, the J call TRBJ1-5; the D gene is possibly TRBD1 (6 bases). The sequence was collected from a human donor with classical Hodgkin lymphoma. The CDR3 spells CASSQSRTEIYSNQPQHF. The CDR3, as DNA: TGCGCCAGCAGCCAAAGTAGGACAGAAATTTATAGCAATCAGCCCCAGCATTTT. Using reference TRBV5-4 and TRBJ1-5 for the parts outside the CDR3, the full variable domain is ETGVTQSPTHLIKTRGQQVTLRCSSQSGHNTVSWYQQALGQGPQFIFQYYREEENGRGNFPPRFSGLQFPNYSSELNVNALELDDSALYLCASSQSRTEIYSNQPQHFGDGTRLSIL.